This TCR beta chain was sequenced during a study of shared clonotypes between healthy human individuals. The method was immunoSEQ multiplex PCR; TCRdb's version includes in-frame clones alone and lacks a portion of them. The sample contains some 2,100,000 clones, roughly 95% of which appear only once. CDR1 and CDR2 (germline): SGHRS, YFSETQ. The CDR3 is 16 amino acids. The V gene end was trimmed by 0 bases and the J gene end by 0 bases; junction bases not matched to a gene: 4. This clonotype was sampled from a man younger than 35 in good health. The chain carries TRBV5-1 and TRBJ2-3; the match to TRBD2 covers 7 bases. The source material was naive CD4+ T cells sorted from blood. The subset is: CD45RA+ positively selected. The chain's CDR3 is CASSLALGGSTDTQYF. The CDR3 region has the DNA TGCGCCAGCAGCTTGGCCTTGGGGGGGAGCACAGATACGCAGTATTTT.